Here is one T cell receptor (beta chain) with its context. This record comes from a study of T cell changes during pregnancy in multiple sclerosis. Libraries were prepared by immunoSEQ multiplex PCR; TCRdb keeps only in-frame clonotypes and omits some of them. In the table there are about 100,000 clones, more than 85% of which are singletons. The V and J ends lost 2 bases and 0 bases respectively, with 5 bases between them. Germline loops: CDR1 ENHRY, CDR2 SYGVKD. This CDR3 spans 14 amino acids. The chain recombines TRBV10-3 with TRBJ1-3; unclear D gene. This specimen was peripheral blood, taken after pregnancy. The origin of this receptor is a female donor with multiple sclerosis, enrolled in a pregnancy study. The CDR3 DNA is TGTGCCATCAGTGAGCCCGTCTCTGGAAACACCATATATTTT. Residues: CAISEPVSGNTIYF.